The clone carrying this TCR beta chain was observed at least ten times. Its antigen is undetermined. The data stem from a study of T cell repertoires in cytomegalovirus infection. Study observations and caveats: Ex vivo responses were dominated by HLA-C-restricted CMV-specific TCR beta clonotypes. Carriers of CMV plus the relevant HLA were identified by cumulative public TCR beta family frequency.

TCRdb called the reads again in MiXCR, with one record for every CDR3 protein. The sample carries roughly 500,000 distinct CDR3 sequences, approximately 10% recorded once. Material: PBMCs. This sequence originates from a human donor in good health (CMV status not recorded). Some clones in this sample may be carry-over from other donors' samples.

The CDR3 nucleotides are TGTGCCAGTAGTGCTCCGCAGGGGCAGGCGAACACCGGGGAGCTGTTTTTT. Its translation: CASSAPQGQANTGELFF. V and J are TRBV19 and TRBJ2-2, with a tentative D call TRBD1 (6 bases). Germline V gene sequence: CDR1 LNHDA, CDR2 SQIVND (reference sequence). The length of the CDR3 is 17 residues. V was shortened by 5 bases and J by 0 bases, with 16 bases between the two germline ends.